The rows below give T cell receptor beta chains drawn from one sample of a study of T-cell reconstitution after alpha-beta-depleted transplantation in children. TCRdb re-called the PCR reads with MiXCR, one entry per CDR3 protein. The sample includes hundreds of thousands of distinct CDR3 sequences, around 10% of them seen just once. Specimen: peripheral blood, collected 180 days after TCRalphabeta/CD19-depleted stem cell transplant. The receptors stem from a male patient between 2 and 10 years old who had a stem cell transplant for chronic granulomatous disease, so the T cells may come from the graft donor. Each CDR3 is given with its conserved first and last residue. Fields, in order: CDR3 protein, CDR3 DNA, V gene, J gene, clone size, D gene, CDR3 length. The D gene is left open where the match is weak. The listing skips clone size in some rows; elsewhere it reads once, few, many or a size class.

cdr3_aa: CSASDIYSGNTIYF
cdr3_nt: TGCAGTGCTAGCGACATATACTCTGGAAACACCATATATTTT
v_call: TRBV20-1
j_call: TRBJ1-3
clone_size: .
d_call: .
cdr3_length: 14

cdr3_aa: CASSRTRVVTDTQYF
cdr3_nt: TGTGCCAGCAGCCGTACGAGGGTGGTCACAGATACGCAGTATTTT
v_call: TRBV5-4
j_call: TRBJ2-3
clone_size: few
d_call: .
cdr3_length: 15

cdr3_aa: CASSPSQSSYEQYF
cdr3_nt: TGTGCCAGCTCACCATCCCAGAGCTCCTACGAGCAGTACTTC
v_call: TRBV18
j_call: TRBJ2-7
clone_size: many
d_call: .
cdr3_length: 14

cdr3_aa: CASARPNEQFF
cdr3_nt: TGTGCCAGCGCGAGGCCTAATGAGCAGTTCTTC
v_call: TRBV2
j_call: TRBJ2-1
clone_size: many
d_call: .
cdr3_length: 11

cdr3_aa: CASSYGGTGGEQYF
cdr3_nt: TGTGCCAGCAGTTACGGGGGGACAGGGGGCGAGCAGTACTTC
v_call: TRBV6-5
j_call: TRBJ2-7
clone_size: .
d_call: TRBD1
cdr3_length: 14

cdr3_aa: CASSLGSSWTGSYEQYF
cdr3_nt: TGTGCCAGCAGCTTGGGGTCTTCTTGGACAGGGTCATACGAGCAGTACTTC
v_call: TRBV5-5
j_call: TRBJ2-7
clone_size: many
d_call: TRBD1
cdr3_length: 17

cdr3_aa: CASRAGGKTDTQYF
cdr3_nt: TGTGCCAGCAGGGCAGGGGGTAAGACGGATACGCAGTATTTT
v_call: TRBV7-9
j_call: TRBJ2-3
clone_size: many
d_call: TRBD1
cdr3_length: 14

cdr3_aa: CSVEGRPGGSSYNEQFF
cdr3_nt: TGCAGCGTTGAAGGCCGTCCGGGTGGCAGCTCCTACAATGAGCAGTTCTTC
v_call: TRBV29-1
j_call: TRBJ2-1
clone_size: many
d_call: .
cdr3_length: 17

cdr3_aa: CSARGRTLPTGATKNIQYF
cdr3_nt: TGCAGTGCTAGAGGTCGAACCCTCCCCACGGGGGCCACTAAAAACATTCAGTACTTC
v_call: TRBV20-1
j_call: TRBJ2-4
clone_size: many
d_call: .
cdr3_length: 19

cdr3_aa: CASRGGNQPQHF
cdr3_nt: TGCGCCAGCAGGGGGGGGAATCAGCCCCAGCATTTT
v_call: TRBV5-1
j_call: TRBJ1-5
clone_size: many
d_call: .
cdr3_length: 12

cdr3_aa: CSVVSPPRNTEAFF
cdr3_nt: TGCAGCGTTGTTTCGCCCCCGAGGAACACTGAAGCTTTCTTT
v_call: TRBV29-1
j_call: TRBJ1-1
clone_size: many
d_call: .
cdr3_length: 14

cdr3_aa: CSARLSGANVLTF
cdr3_nt: TGCAGTGCTAGGTTATCTGGGGCCAACGTCCTGACTTTC
v_call: TRBV20-1
j_call: TRBJ2-6
clone_size: many
d_call: .
cdr3_length: 13

cdr3_aa: CASRRGPVHSGANVLTF
cdr3_nt: TGTGCCAGCAGGCGGGGGCCGGTACACTCTGGGGCCAACGTCCTGACTTTC
v_call: TRBV12-3/TRBV12-4
j_call: TRBJ2-6
clone_size: few
d_call: .
cdr3_length: 17

cdr3_aa: CASRKNSPYEQYF
cdr3_nt: TGTGCCAGCAGGAAAAACAGCCCCTACGAGCAGTACTTC
v_call: TRBV6-2/TRBV6-3
j_call: TRBJ2-7
clone_size: many
d_call: .
cdr3_length: 13

cdr3_aa: CASSLLLGRWTQYF
cdr3_nt: TGTGCCAGCAGTCTTTTGTTGGGGCGGTGGACCCAGTACTTC
v_call: TRBV12-3/TRBV12-4
j_call: TRBJ2-5
clone_size: many
d_call: .
cdr3_length: 14

cdr3_aa: CATSRGDYLSGELFF
cdr3_nt: TGTGCCACCAGCAGGGGGGACTACCTCTCCGGGGAGCTGTTTTTT
v_call: TRBV15
j_call: TRBJ2-2
clone_size: many
d_call: TRBD2
cdr3_length: 15

cdr3_aa: CASSPRTGSYEQYF
cdr3_nt: TGCGCCAGCAGCCCCCGGACAGGCTCCTACGAGCAGTACTTC
v_call: TRBV18
j_call: TRBJ2-7
clone_size: many
d_call: TRBD1
cdr3_length: 14